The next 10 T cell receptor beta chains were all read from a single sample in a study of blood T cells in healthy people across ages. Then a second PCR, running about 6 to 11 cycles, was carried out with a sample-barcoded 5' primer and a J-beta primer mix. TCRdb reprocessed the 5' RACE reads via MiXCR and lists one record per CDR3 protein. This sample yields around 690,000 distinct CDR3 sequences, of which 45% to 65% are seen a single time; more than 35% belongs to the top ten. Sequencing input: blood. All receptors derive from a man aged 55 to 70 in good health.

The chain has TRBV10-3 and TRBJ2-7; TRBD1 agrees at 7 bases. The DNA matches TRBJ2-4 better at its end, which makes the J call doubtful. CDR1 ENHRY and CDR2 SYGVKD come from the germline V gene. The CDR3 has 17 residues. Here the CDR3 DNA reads TGTGCCATCAGTGACTCCGACAGGGCAGAGTCCAAAAACATTCAGTACTTC. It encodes CAISDSDRAESKNIQYF.

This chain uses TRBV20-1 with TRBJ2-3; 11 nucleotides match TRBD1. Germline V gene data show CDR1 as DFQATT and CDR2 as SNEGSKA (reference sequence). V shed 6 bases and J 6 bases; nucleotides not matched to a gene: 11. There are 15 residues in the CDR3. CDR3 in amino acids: CSAGRGQGAADTQYF. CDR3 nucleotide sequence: TGCAGTGCAGGGCGAGGACAGGGGGCTGCGGATACGCAGTATTTT.

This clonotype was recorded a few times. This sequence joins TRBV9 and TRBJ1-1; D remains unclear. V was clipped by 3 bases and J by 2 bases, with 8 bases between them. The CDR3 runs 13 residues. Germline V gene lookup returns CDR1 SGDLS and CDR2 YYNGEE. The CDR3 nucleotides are TGTGCCAGCAGCGAAGTGCTCAACACTGAAGCTTTCTTT. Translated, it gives CASSEVLNTEAFF.

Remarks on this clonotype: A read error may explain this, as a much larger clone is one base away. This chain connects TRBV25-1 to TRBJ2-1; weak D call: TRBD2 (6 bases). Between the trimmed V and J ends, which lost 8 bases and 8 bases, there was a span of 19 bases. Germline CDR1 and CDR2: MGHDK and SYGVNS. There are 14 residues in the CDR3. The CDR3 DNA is TGTGCCAGCGAGGCGCGGGGTTCGGGGGATGAGCAGTTCTTC. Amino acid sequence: CASEARGSGDEQFF.

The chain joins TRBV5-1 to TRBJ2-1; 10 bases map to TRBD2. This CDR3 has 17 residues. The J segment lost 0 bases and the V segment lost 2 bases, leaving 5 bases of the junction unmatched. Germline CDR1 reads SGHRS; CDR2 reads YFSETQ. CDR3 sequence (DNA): TGCGCCAGCAGCTTTCTTACTAGCGGGGACTCCTACAATGAGCAGTTCTTC. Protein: CASSFLTSGDSYNEQFF.

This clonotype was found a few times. CDR3 sequence reads: CASSPYRGGSSYEQYF. DNA for the CDR3: TGTGCCAGCAGCCCATATAGGGGCGGTAGCTCCTACGAGCAGTACTTC. The J gene is TRBJ2-7, the V gene TRBV12-3 or TRBV12-4, with a possible D match to TRBD1 (5 bases). Trimming shortened V by 6 bases and J by 0 bases, and 18 bases separated the two germline ends. This CDR3 spans 16 amino acids.

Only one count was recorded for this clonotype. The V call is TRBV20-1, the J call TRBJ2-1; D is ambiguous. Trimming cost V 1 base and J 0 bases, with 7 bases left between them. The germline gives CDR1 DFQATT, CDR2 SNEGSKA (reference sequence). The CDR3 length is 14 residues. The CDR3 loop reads CSARVASSYNEQFF. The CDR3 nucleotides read TGCAGTGCTAGAGTGGCCAGCTCCTACAATGAGCAGTTCTTC.

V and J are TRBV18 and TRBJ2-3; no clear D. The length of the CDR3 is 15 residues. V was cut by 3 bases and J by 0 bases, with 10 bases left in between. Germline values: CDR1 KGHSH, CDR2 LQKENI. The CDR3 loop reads CASSPSETSTDTQYF. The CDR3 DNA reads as TGTGCCAGCTCACCCTCGGAGACTAGCACAGATACGCAGTATTTT. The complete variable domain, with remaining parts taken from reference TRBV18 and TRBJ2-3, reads NAGVMQNPRHLVRRRGQEARLRCSPMKGHSHVYWYRQLPEEGLKFMVYLQKENIIDESGMPKERFSAEFPKEGPSILRIQQVVRGDSAAYFCASSPSETSTDTQYFGPGTRLTVL.

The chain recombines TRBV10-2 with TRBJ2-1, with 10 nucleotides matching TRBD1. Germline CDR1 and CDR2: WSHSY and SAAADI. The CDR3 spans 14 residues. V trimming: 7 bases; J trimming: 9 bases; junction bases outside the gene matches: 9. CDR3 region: CASTVGTGVGEQFF. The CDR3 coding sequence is TGCGCCAGCACGGTGGGGACAGGGGTTGGTGAGCAGTTCTTC.

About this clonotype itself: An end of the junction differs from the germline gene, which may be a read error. For the CDR3, the DNA is TGTGTCAGCAGCTTAAGGGCGGGGGGTACCTACAATGAGCAGTTCTTC. This codes for CVSSLRAGGTYNEQFF. The chain links TRBV7-2 to TRBJ2-1; 8 bases map to TRBD2. This CDR3 contains 16 residues. Germline V gives CDR1 SGHTA, CDR2 FQGNSA.